What follows is one T cell receptor (beta chain) and its context. The data stem from a study of OX40 agonist ivuxolimab in advanced cancers. Study context: Eligibility rules accepted prior anti-PD-1, anti-PD-L1 or anti-CTLA-4 therapy, and over 30% had some.

Only in-frame clones appear in the TCRdb table, and some are missing; sequencing was by immunoSEQ multiplex PCR. The repertoire holds 77,000 or so clones, approximately 84% seen once, with 0.45% to 0.6% in the top ten. Germline CDR1 and CDR2: ENHRY and SYGVKD. V shed 5 bases and J shed 9 bases, with 14 bases lying between them. The CDR3 is 13 amino acids. Autoimmune disease history or systemic immunosuppression led to patient exclusion. The J gene is TRBJ2-1, the V gene TRBV10-3, with TRBD1 as a possible D gene (6 bases). This specimen consisted of CD4+ or CD8+ T cells sorted from blood, obtained in a trial of the OX40 agonist ivuxolimab. The TCR sequence derives from an adult with an advanced solid tumor such as melanoma, head and neck, liver or kidney cancer. The CDR3 bases are TGTGCCATCAGTCAGGGGATCGACGGTGAGCAGTTCTTC. Protein product: CAISQGIDGEQFF.